A single TCR beta chain is shown here with its context. The source of the sample is a study of shared clonotypes between healthy human individuals. TCRdb keeps only in-frame clones here, not all; method: immunoSEQ multiplex PCR. The sample lists approximately 1,500,000 clones; about 96% were seen once. All the donors were Caucasian adults who lived in Nashville, Tennessee. A CD45RA-negative memory subset and a CD45RA+ naive subset were separated from the CD4+ cells. Trimming stripped 6 bases from V and 0 bases from J, with 18 bases between. CDR1 and CDR2 from the germline V gene are ENHRY and SYGVKD. The CDR3 sequence is 17 residues long.

The clonotype originates from a man younger than 45 in good health. Specimen: naive CD4+ T cells sorted from blood. The subset here: CD45RA+ positively selected. The chain couples TRBV10-3 to TRBJ1-3; D is perhaps TRBD1 (6 bases). In DNA form, the CDR3 reads TGTGCCATCAGGGGACTCGAGGGGGAGGGCTCTGGAAACACCATATATTTT. It codes for CAIRGLEGEGSGNTIYF.